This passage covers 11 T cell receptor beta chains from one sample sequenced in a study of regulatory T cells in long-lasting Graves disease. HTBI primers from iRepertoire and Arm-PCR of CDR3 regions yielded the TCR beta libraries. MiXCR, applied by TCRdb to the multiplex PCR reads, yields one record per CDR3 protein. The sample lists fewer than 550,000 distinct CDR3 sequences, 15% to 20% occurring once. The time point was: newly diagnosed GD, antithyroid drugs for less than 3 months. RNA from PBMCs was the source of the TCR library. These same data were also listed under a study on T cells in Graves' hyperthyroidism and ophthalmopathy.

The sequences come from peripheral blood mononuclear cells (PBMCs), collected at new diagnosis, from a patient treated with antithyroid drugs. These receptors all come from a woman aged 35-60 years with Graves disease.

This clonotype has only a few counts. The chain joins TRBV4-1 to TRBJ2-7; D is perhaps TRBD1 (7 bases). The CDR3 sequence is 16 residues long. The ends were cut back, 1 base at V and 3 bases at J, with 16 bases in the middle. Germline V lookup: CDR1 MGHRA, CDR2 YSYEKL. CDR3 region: CASSQVGAGGYYEQYF. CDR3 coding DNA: TGCGCCAGCAGCCAAGTGGGCGCAGGGGGGTACTACGAGCAGTACTTC.

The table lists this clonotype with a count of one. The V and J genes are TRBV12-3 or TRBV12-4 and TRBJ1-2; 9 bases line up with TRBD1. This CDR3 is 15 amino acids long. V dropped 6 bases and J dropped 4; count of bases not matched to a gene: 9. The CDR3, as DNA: TGTGCCAGCAGCCCTCGGACAGGGGATCCCTATGGCTACACCTTC. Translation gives CASSPRTGDPYGYTF.

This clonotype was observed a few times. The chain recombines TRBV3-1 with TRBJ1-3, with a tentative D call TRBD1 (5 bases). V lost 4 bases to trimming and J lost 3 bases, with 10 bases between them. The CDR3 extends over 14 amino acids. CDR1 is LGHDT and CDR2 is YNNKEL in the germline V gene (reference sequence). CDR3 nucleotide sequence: TGTGCCAGCAGCCCGAGGGACGGTGGAAACACCATATATTTT. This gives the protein CASSPRDGGNTIYF.

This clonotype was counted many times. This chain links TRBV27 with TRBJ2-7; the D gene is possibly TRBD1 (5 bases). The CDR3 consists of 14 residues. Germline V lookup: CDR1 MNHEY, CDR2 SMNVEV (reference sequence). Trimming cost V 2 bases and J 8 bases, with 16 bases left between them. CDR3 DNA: TGTGCCAGCAGTTTAAGGACACCAGGATTCCAGCAGTACTTC. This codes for CASSLRTPGFQQYF.

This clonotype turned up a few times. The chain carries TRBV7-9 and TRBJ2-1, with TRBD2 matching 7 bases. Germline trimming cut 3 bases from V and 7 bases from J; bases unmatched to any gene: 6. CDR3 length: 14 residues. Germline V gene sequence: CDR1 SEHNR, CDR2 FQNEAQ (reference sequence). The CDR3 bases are TGTGCCAGCAGCTTTTCTGGGGAGGGGAATGAGCAGTTCTTC. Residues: CASSFSGEGNEQFF.

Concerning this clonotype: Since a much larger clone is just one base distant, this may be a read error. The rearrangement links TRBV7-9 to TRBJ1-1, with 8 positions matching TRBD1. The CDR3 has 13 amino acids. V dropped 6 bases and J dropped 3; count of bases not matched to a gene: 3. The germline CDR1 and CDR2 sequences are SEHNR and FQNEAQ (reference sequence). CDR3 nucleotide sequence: TGTGCCAGCAGGGAACAGGGGGACACTGAAGCTTTCTTT. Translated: CASREQGDTEAFF.

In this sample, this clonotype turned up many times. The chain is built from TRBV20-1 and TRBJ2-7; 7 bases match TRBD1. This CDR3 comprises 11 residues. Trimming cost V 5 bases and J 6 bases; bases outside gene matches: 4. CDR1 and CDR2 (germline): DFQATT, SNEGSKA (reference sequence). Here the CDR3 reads CSAGDSFEQYF. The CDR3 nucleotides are TGCAGTGCTGGGGACAGTTTCGAGCAGTACTTC.

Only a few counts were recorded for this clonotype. This chain's CDR3 is CASSLDAGEKLFF. CDR3 in DNA: TGTGCCAGCAGCTTAGATGCGGGTGAAAAACTGTTTTTT. The V and J genes are TRBV7-2 and TRBJ1-4; D not resolved. The V and J ends lost 1 base and 7 bases respectively, with 7 bases between them. The V gene's germline CDR1 is SGHTA and CDR2 FQGNSA. The CDR3 length is 13 residues.

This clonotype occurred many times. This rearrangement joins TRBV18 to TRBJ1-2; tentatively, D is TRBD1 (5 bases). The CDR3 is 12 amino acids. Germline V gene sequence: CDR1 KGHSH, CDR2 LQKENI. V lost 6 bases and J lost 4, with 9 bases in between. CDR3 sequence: CASSSTAYGYTF. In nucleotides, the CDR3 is TGTGCCAGCTCTTCGACAGCCTATGGCTACACCTTC.

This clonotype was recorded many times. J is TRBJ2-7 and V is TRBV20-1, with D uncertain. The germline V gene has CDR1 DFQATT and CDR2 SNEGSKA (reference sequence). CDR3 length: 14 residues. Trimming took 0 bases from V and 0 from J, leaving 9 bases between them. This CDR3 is CSARDRRVSYEQYF. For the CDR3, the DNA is TGCAGTGCTAGAGATCGTCGGGTCTCCTACGAGCAGTACTTC.

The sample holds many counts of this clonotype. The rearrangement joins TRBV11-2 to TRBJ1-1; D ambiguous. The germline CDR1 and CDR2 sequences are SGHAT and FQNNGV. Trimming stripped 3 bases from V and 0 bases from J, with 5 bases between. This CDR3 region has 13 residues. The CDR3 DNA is TGTGCCAGCAGCTTTCAGATGAACACTGAAGCTTTCTTT. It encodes CASSFQMNTEAFF.